This is a list of T cell receptor beta chains from one sample in a study of OX40 agonist ivuxolimab in advanced cancers. Clones were sequenced by immunoSEQ multiplex PCR, and TCRdb holds only the in-frame ones, with some missing. The table lists about 21,000 clones, roughly 82% of them singletons. The starting material was CD4+ or CD8+ T cells sorted from blood, obtained in a trial of the OX40 agonist ivuxolimab. These receptors were obtained from an adult with an advanced solid tumor such as melanoma, head and neck, liver or kidney cancer. Both conserved end residues are part of each CDR3. A D gene is named only where the DNA matches it firmly. A row's size may be missing; if present it is once, few, many or a size class.

J | V | D | size | DNA | CDR3
TRBJ2-1 | TRBV19 | TRBD2 | . | TGTGCCAGTAGCATAGCGGGAGGGGGGTACAATGAGCAGTTCTTC | CASSIAGGGYNEQFF
TRBJ2-1 | TRBV7-6 | . | few | TGTGCCAGCAGCGCAGTAAGGAGGGGCCCGGGGCGCCACAATGAGCAGTTCTTC | CASSAVRRGPGRHNEQFF
TRBJ2-2 | TRBV28 | . | . | TGTGCCAGCACCGACAGATCCTTAACCCGCGGGGAGCTGTTTTTT | CASTDRSLTRGELFF
TRBJ1-3 | TRBV5-6 | . | . | TGTGCCAGCAGCTCCCCCATACAAGGAAACACCATATATTTT | CASSSPIQGNTIYF
TRBJ2-2 | TRBV5-6 | . | . | TGTGCCAGCAGCACCCTCAACAGATACACCGGGGAGCTGTTTTTT | CASSTLNRYTGELFF
TRBJ2-2 | TRBV5-6 | . | once | TGTGCCAGCAGCTTGGCAGGGGGAGGGCCCAACACCGGGGAGCTGTTTTTT | CASSLAGGGPNTGELFF
TRBJ2-4 | TRBV7-6 | . | . | TGTGCCAGCAGCCCAGGGCCTCTGGGCATTCAGTACTTC | CASSPGPLGIQYF
TRBJ1-1 | TRBV6-6 | TRBD1 | . | TGTGCCAGCAGTTCATCGACAGGGAGGGTGAACACTGAAGCTTTCTTT | CASSSSTGRVNTEAFF
TRBJ2-6 | TRBV9 | . | . | TGTGCCAGCAGCGTAGAGGTGACAGTCATATCTGGGGCCAACGTCCTGACTTTC | CASSVEVTVISGANVLTF
TRBJ1-1 | TRBV6-1 | . | medium-sized | TGTGCCAGCAGTCCGATCCAGGGTTCTGAAGCTTTCTTT | CASSPIQGSEAFF
TRBJ1-4 | TRBV5-1 | . | . | TGCGCCAGCAGCCCCCTAGGGCGAAATGAAAAACTGTTTTTT | CASSPLGRNEKLFF
TRBJ1-1 | TRBV30 | TRBD1 | . | TGTGCCTGGAGTGTTAGACAGGGCTTCAACACTGAAGCTTTCTTT | CAWSVRQGFNTEAFF
TRBJ2-5 | TRBV7-3 | . | few | TGTGCCAGCAGCTTCGGGCAGGGAGAGACCCAGTACTTC | CASSFGQGETQYF
TRBJ2-3 | TRBV7-2 | TRBD2 | . | TGTGCCAGCAGCTTAGGCGCGGGGGGCCCAAATACGCAGTATTTT | CASSLGAGGPNTQYF
TRBJ2-5 | TRBV5-1 | TRBD2 | . | TGCGCCAGCAGCTTGGCCAAGACTAGCGGGAGTTTGGAGACCCAGTACTTC | CASSLAKTSGSLETQYF
TRBJ1-2 | TRBV7-2 | . | . | TGTGCCAGCAGCTCCTACGAAGGGGGTGATGGCTACACCTTC | CASSSYEGGDGYTF
TRBJ2-5 | TRBV9 | . | . | TGTGCCAGCAGCGTAGGGGCGGGTGGTTTGCTGCAAGAGACCCAGTACTTC | CASSVGAGGLLQETQYF
TRBJ1-1 | TRBV28 | . | . | TGTGCCAGCAGTCTGGACAGTCGGCCTGAAGCTTTCTTT | CASSLDSRPEAFF
TRBJ1-2 | TRBV5-1 | . | . | TGCGCCAGCAGCCCGGACACGGAGGGATATGGCTACACCTTC | CASSPDTEGYGYTF
TRBJ2-1 | TRBV11-2 | TRBD2 | few | TGTGCCAGCAGCTCGCTAGCGGGGGGGCTTGATGAGCAGTTCTTC | CASSSLAGGLDEQFF
TRBJ2-3 | TRBV10-2 | TRBD2 | . | TGCGCCAGCACATCGACTAGCGGGAGGAGTGAACAGTATTTT | CASTSTSGRSEQYF
TRBJ2-1 | TRBV7-6 | . | . | TGTGCCAGCAGCTTAGGGGCAGGGGGGTCCTACAATGAGCAGTTCTTC | CASSLGAGGSYNEQFF
TRBJ2-5 | TRBV4-1 | . | . | TGCGCCAGCAGCCAAGACTGGAAGACCCAGTACTTC | CASSQDWKTQYF
TRBJ2-3 | TRBV19 | . | few | TGTGCCAGTAGTATAGGCCTTATACGCGGGAAAAGCACAGATACGCAGTATTTT | CASSIGLIRGKSTDTQYF
TRBJ1-5 | TRBV19 | . | . | TGTGCCAGTAGTATTATCAACAGGGATTACCAGCCCCAGCATTTT | CASSIINRDYQPQHF
TRBJ2-5 | TRBV7-8 | TRBD2 | . | TGTGCCAGCAGCTTAGAGGTAGCGGGGGGCCTGTTATCCCCCAAAGAGACCCAGTACTTC | CASSLEVAGGLLSPKETQYF
TRBJ2-7 | TRBV9 | TRBD2 | . | TGTGCCAGCAGCGCTCTTACTAGCGGGGGCGAGCAGTACTTC | CASSALTSGGEQYF
TRBJ2-5 | TRBV13 | TRBD2 | . | TGTGCCAGCAGCTCGCTTGGCGGGGGAGAGACCCAGTACTTC | CASSSLGGGETQYF
TRBJ2-3 | TRBV2 | . | . | TGTGCCAGCCCGCCCGGCAGGAAGACAGATACGCAGTATTTT | CASPPGRKTDTQYF
TRBJ1-2 | TRBV6-6 | . | once | TGTGCCAGCAGGAGGGGGTCGAGCTATGGCTACACCTTC | CASRRGSSYGYTF
TRBJ1-3 | TRBV28 | TRBD1 | . | TGTGCCAGCAGTACTTACAGGGGTAGAAACACCATATATTTT | CASSTYRGRNTIYF
TRBJ2-1 | TRBV25-1 | . | . | TGTGCCAGCAGTGAAGTTAGCGGAGGCTCCTACAATGAGCAGTTCTTC | CASSEVSGGSYNEQFF
TRBJ1-4 | TRBV28 | . | . | TGTGCCAGCATGCTGAGGGACATTAATGAAAAACTGTTTTTT | CASMLRDINEKLFF
TRBJ1-2 | TRBV27 | . | . | TGTGCCAGCAGTTCACGTATTAACTATGGCTACACCTTC | CASSSRINYGYTF
TRBJ2-7 | TRBV28 | . | . | TGTGCCAGCAGTTTGGGTGGCGAGCTTGGAGAGCAGTACTTC | CASSLGGELGEQYF
TRBJ2-1 | TRBV10-3 | TRBD2 | . | TGTGCCATCGGACTAGCGCTTAACAATGAGCAGTTCTTC | CAIGLALNNEQFF
TRBJ2-1 | TRBV6-1 | . | . | TGTGCCAGCAGTGGATGGAAGGGACCCTCCTACAATGAGCAGTTCTTC | CASSGWKGPSYNEQFF
TRBJ2-2 | TRBV9 | TRBD1 | . | TGTGCCAGCAGCACGACAGGGGGTTCTGAGCTGTTTTTT | CASSTTGGSELFF
TRBJ1-6 | TRBV5-1 | TRBD1 | . | TGCGCCAGCAGCTTGGGGGACAGCTCCTATAATTCACCCCTCCACTTT | CASSLGDSSYNSPLHF
TRBJ2-3 | TRBV29-1 | TRBD1 | once | TGCAGCGTTGAAGAGGCCCGACAGGGGGCGAGCATGGATACGCAGTATTTT | CSVEEARQGASMDTQYF
TRBJ1-4 | TRBV7-2 | . | . | TGTGCCAGCAGCTTAGTGTCGGTGGACAATGAAAAACTGTTTTTT | CASSLVSVDNEKLFF
TRBJ2-7 | TRBV30 | . | . | TGTGCCTGGAATCAAGGCGTTCACGAGCAGTACTTC | CAWNQGVHEQYF
TRBJ2-5 | TRBV5-6 | . | . | TGTGCCAGCAGCTTGGTGGGCCAAGAGACCCAGTACTTC | CASSLVGQETQYF
TRBJ2-4 | TRBV29-1 | TRBD1 | . | TGCAGCGCCGGACAGGGGACCAAAAACATTCAGTACTTC | CSAGQGTKNIQYF
TRBJ1-1 | TRBV6-5 | . | . | TGTGCCAGCAGTTACGATCGGGACCTCATGAACACTGAAGCTTTCTTT | CASSYDRDLMNTEAFF
TRBJ2-3 | TRBV7-6 | . | . | TGTGCCAGCAGCCTAGGACGCACAGATACGCAGTATTTT | CASSLGRTDTQYF
TRBJ2-7 | TRBV18 | . | once | TGTGCCAGCTCACCACGGGGTCTCAGCTCCTACGAGCAGTACTTC | CASSPRGLSSYEQYF
TRBJ2-3 | TRBV15 | . | . | TGTGCCACCAGCAGAGCTCTAGTCCCGAGCACAGATACGCAGTATTTT | CATSRALVPSTDTQYF
TRBJ2-1 | TRBV7-2 | TRBD2 | few | TGTGCCAGCAGCTTAGAAGGGACTAGCGGGAGGTACTACAATGAGCAGTTCTTC | CASSLEGTSGRYYNEQFF
TRBJ2-7 | TRBV28 | TRBD2 | . | TGTGCCAGCAGTTTTCGTGGGAGGGCCTACGAGCAGTACTTC | CASSFRGRAYEQYF
TRBJ1-3 | TRBV18 | . | few | TGTGCCAGCTCACCTCCCCTGGAAATCTCTGGAAACACCATATATTTT | CASSPPLEISGNTIYF
TRBJ2-7 | TRBV9 | . | . | TGTGCCAGCAGCCCAGATGGGGGGAACTCCTACGAGCAGTACTTC | CASSPDGGNSYEQYF
TRBJ1-1 | TRBV5-1 | . | . | TGCGCCAGCAGCTCTACAGGTAACCCGGGGGGCACTGAAGCTTTCTTT | CASSSTGNPGGTEAFF